The subject of this entry is one T cell receptor beta chain. The source of the sample is a study of blood T cell repertoires in COVID-19. In the study's own analysis: Reference gene primers were amplified, and this amplification served to estimate nucleated cell counts. Repertoires were generated with immunoSEQ multiplex PCR, while TCRdb's copy carries only in-frame clones and drops some. V and J calls and clone size are copied from that table; D and trimming were computed from the DNA. The table shows 300,000 to 450,000 clones, with about 90% occurring only once. This CDR3 has 15 residues. With 3 bases removed from V and 7 bases from J, the gap between germline ends came to 18 bases. The germline CDR1 and CDR2 sequences are MNHNS and SASEGT. Researchers sorted participants into cohorts using their self-reported clinical history.

Material for sequencing was PBMCs or T cells enriched from blood (not recorded which). The chain has TRBV6-1 and TRBJ1-1, with a weak D call TRBD1 (6 bases). The sequence came from a man aged 30 to 39 who had recovered from COVID-19. The CDR3 sequence is CASSDLAGVFGEAFF. The CDR3 bases are TGTGCCAGCAGTGATTTGGCAGGGGTATTTGGTGAAGCTTTCTTT.